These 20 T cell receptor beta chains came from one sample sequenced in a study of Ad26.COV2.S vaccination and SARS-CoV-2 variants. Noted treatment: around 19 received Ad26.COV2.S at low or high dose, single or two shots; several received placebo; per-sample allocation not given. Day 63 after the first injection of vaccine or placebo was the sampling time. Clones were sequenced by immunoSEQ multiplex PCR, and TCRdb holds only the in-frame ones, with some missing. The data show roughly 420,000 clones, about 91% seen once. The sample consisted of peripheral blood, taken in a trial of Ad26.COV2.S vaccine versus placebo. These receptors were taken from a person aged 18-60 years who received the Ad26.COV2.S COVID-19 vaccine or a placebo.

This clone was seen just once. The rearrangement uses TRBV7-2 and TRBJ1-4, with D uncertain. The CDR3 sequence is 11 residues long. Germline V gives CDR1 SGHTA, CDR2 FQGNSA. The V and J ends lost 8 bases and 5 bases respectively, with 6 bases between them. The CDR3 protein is CASGVNEKLFF. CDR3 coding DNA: TGTGCCAGCGGCGTGAATGAAAAACTGTTTTTT.

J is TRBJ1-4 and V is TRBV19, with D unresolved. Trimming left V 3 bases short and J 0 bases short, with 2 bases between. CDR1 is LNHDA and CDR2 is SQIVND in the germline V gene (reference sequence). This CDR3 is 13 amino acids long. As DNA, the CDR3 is TGTGCCAGTAGTATGTCAACTAATGAAAAACTGTTTTTT. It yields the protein CASSMSTNEKLFF.

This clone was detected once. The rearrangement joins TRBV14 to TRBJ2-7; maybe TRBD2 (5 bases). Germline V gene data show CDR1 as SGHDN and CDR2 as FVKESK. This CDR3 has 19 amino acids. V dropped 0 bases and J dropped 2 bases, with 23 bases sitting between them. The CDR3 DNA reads TGTGCCAGCAGCCAAGACATGAGCGGATTAATGCTCCTAGCCTACGAGCAGTACGTC. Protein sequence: CASSQDMSGLMLLAYEQYV.

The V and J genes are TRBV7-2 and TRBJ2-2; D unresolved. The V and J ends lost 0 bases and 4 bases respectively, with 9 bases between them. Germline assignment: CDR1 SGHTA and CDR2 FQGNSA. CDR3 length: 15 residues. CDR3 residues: CASSLALGSTGELFF. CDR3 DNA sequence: TGTGCCAGCAGCTTAGCGCTCGGAAGCACCGGGGAGCTGTTTTTT.

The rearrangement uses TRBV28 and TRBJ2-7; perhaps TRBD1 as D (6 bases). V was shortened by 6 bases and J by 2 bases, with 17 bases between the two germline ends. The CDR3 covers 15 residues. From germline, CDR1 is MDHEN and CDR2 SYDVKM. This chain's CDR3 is CASRLPGHPAYEQYF. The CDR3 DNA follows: TGTGCCAGCAGATTACCGGGACACCCGGCCTACGAGCAGTACTTC.

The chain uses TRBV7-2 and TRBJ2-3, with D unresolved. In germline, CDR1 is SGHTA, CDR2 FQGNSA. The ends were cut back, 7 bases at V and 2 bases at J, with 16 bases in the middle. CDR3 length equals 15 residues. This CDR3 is CASTRPSGNTDTQYF. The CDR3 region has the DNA TGTGCCAGCACTAGACCTAGTGGAAACACAGATACGCAGTATTTT. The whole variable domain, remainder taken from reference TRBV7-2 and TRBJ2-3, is GAGVSQSPSNKVTEKGKDVELRCDPISGHTALYWYRQSLGQGLEFLIYFQGNSAPDKSGLPSDRFSAERTGGSVSTLTIQRTQQEDSAVYLCASTRPSGNTDTQYFGPGTRLTVL.

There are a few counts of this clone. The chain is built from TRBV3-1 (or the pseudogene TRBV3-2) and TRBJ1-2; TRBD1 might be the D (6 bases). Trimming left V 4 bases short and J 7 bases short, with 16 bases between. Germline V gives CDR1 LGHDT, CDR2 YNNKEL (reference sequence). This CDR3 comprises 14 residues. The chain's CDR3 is CASSPYREGSGYTF. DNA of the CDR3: TGTGCCAGCAGCCCCTACAGGGAGGGAAGTGGCTACACCTTC.

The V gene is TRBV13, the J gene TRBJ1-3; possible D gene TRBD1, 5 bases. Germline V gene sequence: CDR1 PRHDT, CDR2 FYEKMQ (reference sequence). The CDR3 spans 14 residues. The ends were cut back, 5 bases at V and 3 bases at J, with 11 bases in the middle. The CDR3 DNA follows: TGTGCCAGCAGCAGGCCGGGACGTGGAAACACCATATATTTT. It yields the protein CASSRPGRGNTIYF.

The CDR3 DNA reads as TGTGCCAGCAGCCTGCGGGGGGTCCCCTACGAGCAGTACTTC. This codes for CASSLRGVPYEQYF. The chain joins TRBV5-6 to TRBJ2-7; 8 nucleotides line up with TRBD2. Trimming cost V 4 bases and J 2 bases; bases outside gene matches: 5. CDR3 length: 14 amino acids. Looked up from germline, CDR1 is SGHDT and CDR2 is YYEEEE.

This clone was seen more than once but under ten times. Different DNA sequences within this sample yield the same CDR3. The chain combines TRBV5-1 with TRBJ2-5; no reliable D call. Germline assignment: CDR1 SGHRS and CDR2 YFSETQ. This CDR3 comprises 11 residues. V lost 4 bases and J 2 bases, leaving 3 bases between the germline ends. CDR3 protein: CASSQQETQYF. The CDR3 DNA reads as TGCGCCAGCAGCCAGCAAGAGACCCAGTACTTC.

CDR3 residues: CASRKERLAGPIGSYNEQFF. The CDR3 DNA reads as TGTGCCAGCCGCAAGGAACGGCTAGCGGGACCCATAGGCTCCTACAATGAGCAGTTCTTC. The V and J genes are TRBV7-9 and TRBJ2-1; 9 bases are shared with TRBD2. The CDR3 extends over 20 amino acids. The V and J ends lost 8 bases and 0 bases, in that order; junction bases with no gene match: 20. The germline CDR1 and CDR2 sequences are SEHNR and FQNEAQ (reference sequence).

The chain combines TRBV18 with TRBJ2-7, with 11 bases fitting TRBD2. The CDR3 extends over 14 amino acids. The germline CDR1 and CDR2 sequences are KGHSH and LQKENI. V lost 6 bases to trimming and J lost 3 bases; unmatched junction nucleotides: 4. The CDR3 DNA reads TGTGCCAGCTCGCCGGGACTAGCGGACTACGAGCAGTACTTC. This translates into CASSPGLADYEQYF.

The CDR3 DNA is TGTGCCAGCAGCTTTGCCGGGACAGCACGCGATACGCAGTATTTT. Translation: CASSFAGTARDTQYF. The chain links TRBV5-4 to TRBJ2-3, with TRBD1 matching over 7 bases. Trimming removed 2 bases from V and 6 bases from J; junction bases left unmatched: 9. Germline CDR1 is SGHNT and CDR2 is YYREEE (reference sequence). This CDR3 region has 15 residues.

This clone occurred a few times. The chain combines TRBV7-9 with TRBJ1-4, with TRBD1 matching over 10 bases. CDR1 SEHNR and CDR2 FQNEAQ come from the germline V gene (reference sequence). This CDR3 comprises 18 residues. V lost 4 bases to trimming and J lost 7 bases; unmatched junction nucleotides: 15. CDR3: CASSSPRQGAKFGEKLFF. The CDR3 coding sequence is TGTGCCAGCAGCTCCCCCCGACAGGGGGCTAAGTTTGGTGAAAAACTGTTTTTT.

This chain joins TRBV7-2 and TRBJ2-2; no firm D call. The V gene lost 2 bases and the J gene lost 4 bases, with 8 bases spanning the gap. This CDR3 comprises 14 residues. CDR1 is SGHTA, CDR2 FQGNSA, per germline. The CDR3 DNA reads TGTGCCAGCAGCTTATTCCCGGGCACCGGGGAGCTGTTTTTT. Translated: CASSLFPGTGELFF.

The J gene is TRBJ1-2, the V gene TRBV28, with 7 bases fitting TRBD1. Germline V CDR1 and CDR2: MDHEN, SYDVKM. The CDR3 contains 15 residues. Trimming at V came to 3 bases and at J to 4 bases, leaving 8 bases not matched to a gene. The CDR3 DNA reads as TGTGCCAGCAGTTTTTCGGCAGGGGGGTCCTATGGCTACACCTTC. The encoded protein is CASSFSAGGSYGYTF.

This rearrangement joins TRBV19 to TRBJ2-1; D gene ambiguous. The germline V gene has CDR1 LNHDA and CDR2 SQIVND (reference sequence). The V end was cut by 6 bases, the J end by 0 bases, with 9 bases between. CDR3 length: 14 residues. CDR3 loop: CASSATSSYNEQFF. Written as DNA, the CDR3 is TGTGCCAGTAGCGCTACAAGCTCCTACAATGAGCAGTTCTTC.

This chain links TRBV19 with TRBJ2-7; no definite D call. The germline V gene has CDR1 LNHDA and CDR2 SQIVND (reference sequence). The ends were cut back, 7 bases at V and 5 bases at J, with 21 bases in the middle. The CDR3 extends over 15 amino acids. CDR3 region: CASTRRAGKDDEQYF. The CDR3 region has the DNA TGTGCCAGTACCCGCCGGGCCGGAAAAGACGACGAGCAGTACTTC. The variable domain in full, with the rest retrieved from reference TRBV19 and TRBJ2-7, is DGGITQSPKYLFRKEGQNVTLSCEQNLNHDAMYWYRQDPGQGLRLIYYSQIVNDFQKGDIAEGYSVSREKKESFPLTVTSAQKNPTAFYLCASTRRAGKDDEQYFGPGTRLTVT.

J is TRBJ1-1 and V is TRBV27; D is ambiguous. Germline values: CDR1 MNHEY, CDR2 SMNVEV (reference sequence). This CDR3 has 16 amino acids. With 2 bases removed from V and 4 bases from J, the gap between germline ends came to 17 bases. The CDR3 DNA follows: TGTGCCAGCAGTTTAATGGTAGGAAACCAAGGCACTGAAGCTTTCTTT. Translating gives CASSLMVGNQGTEAFF.

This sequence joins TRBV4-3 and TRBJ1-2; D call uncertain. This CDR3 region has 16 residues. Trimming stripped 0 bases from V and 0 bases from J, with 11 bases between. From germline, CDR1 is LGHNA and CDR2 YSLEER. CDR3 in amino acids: CASSQDTPDANYGYTF. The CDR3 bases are TGCGCCAGCAGCCAAGATACGCCCGATGCTAACTATGGCTACACCTTC.